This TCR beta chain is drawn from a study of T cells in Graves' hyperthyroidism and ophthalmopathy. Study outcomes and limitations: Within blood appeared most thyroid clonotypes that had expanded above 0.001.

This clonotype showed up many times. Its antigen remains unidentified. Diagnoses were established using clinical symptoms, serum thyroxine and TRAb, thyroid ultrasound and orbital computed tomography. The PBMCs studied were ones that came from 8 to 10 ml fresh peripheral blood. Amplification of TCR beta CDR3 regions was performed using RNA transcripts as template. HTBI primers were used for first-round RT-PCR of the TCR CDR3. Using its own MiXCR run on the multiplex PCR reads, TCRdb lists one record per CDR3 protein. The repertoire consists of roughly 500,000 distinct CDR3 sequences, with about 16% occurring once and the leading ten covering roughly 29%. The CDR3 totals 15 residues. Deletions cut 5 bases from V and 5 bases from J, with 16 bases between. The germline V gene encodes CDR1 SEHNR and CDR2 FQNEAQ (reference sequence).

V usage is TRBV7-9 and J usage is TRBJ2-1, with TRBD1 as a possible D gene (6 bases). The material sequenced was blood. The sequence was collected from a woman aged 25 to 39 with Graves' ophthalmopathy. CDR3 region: CASSPPRRGDNEQFF. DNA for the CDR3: TGTGCCAGCAGCCCCCCGCGCAGGGGAGACAATGAGCAGTTCTTC.